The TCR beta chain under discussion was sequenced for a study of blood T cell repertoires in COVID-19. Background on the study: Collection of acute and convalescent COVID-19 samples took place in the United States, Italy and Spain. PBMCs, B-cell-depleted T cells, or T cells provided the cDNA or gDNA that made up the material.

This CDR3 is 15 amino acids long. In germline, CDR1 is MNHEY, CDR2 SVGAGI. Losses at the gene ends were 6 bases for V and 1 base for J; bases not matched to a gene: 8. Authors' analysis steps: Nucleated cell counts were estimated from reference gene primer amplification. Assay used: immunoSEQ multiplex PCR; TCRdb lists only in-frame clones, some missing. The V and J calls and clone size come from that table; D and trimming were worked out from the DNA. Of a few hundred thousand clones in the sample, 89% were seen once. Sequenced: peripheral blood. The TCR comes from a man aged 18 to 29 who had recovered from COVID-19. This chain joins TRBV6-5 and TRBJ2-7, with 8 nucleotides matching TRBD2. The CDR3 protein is CASSGAGGRSYEQYF. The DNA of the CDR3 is TGTGCCAGCAGCGGTGCGGGGGGTCGGTCCTACGAGCAGTACTTC.